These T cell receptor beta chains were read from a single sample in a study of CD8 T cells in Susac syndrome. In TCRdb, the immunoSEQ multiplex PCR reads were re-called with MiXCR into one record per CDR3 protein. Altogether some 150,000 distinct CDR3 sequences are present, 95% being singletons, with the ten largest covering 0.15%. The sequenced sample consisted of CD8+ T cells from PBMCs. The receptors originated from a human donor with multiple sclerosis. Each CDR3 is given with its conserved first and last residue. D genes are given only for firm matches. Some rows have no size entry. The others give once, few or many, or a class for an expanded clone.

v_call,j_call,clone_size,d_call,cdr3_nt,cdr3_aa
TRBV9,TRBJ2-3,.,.,TGTGCCAGCTCCTCAAGCGTTTCTAGCACAGATACGCAGTATTTT,CASSSSVSSTDTQYF
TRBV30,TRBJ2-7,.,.,TGTGCCGGGGGGGGGACAGCCTACGAGCAGTACTTC,CAGGGTAYEQYF
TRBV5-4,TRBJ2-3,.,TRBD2,TGTGCCAGCATGGCGGGGGGGAACACAGATACGCAGTATTTT,CASMAGGNTDTQYF
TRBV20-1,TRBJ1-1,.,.,TGCAGTGCTAGAGAGGCCCTGAACACTGAAGCTTTCTTT,CSAREALNTEAFF
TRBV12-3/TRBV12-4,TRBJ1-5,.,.,TGTGCCAGCAGTACTGACATGTCAAGCAATCAGCCCCAGCATTTT,CASSTDMSSNQPQHF
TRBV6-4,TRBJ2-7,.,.,TGTGCCAGTGGGCTTTACTGGGACGAGCAGTACTTC,CASGLYWDEQYF
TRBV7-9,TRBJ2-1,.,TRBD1,TGTGCCAGCAGCTTTACCTCGGACAGGGGGCCGCCTGAGCAGTTCTTC,CASSFTSDRGPPEQFF
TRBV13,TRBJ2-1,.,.,TGTGCCAGCAGCTTACACGACAATGAGCAGTTCTTC,CASSLHDNEQFF
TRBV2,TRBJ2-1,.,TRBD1,TGTGCCAGCATGGGGGACAGGGGAAACTACAATGAGCAGTTCTTC,CASMGDRGNYNEQFF
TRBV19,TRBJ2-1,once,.,TGTGCCGTAAAGGGACTTGCAAACGGGAATGAGCAGTTCTTC,CAVKGLANGNEQFF
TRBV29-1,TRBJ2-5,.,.,TGCAGCGTTGAAGGTCTTTCCCGCACCGTGGGGACCCAGTACTTC,CSVEGLSRTVGTQYF
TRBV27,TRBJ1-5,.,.,TGTGCCAGCAGTCGCGGCAGCAATCAGCCCCAGCATTTT,CASSRGSNQPQHF
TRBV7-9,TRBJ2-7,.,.,TGTGCCAGCAGCTTAACGCCGGCGCCGTACGAGCAGTACTTC,CASSLTPAPYEQYF
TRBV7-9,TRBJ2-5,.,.,TGTGCCAGCAGCTCTCTGACAGTCCAATTTGAGACCCAGTACTTC,CASSSLTVQFETQYF
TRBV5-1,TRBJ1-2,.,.,TGCGCCAGCAGCTTAACAGAGACCGTAGGCTATGGCTACACCTTC,CASSLTETVGYGYTF
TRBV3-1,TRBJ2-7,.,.,TGTGCCAGCAGCCAGGGACCGATTTCCTACGAGCAGTACTTC,CASSQGPISYEQYF
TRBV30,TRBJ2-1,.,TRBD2,TGTGCCTGCTCCGGGACTAGTAGCACGGGTGAGCAGTTCTTC,CACSGTSSTGEQFF
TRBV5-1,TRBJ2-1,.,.,TGCGCCAGCAGCCCAGATATTCCCCGTGAGCAGTTCTTC,CASSPDIPREQFF
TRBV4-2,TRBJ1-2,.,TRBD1,TGTGCCAGCAGCCAAGATCGGGACAGCTATGGCTACACCTTC,CASSQDRDSYGYTF
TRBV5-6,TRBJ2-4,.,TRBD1,TGTGCCAGCAGCTCCCCAGGGGGCGCAGACATTCAGTACTTC,CASSSPGGADIQYF
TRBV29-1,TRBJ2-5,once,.,TGCAGCGCCCTGGAAGAGACCCAGTACTTC,CSALEETQYF
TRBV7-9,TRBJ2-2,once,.,TGTGCCAGCAGCTCGTACCACGATACCGGGGAGCTGTTTTTT,CASSSYHDTGELFF
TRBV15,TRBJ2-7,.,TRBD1,TGTGCCACTGGGGACAGGGTATCATACGAGCAGTACTTC,CATGDRVSYEQYF
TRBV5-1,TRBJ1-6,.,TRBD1,TGCGCCAGCAGCCCCGGTGGGGACAGGATGAATTCACCCCTCCACTTT,CASSPGGDRMNSPLHF
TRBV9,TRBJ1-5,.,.,TGTGCCAGCAGCGTAGGCCGGGGGAGCAATCAGCCCCAGCATTTT,CASSVGRGSNQPQHF
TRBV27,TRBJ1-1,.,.,TGTGCCAGCAGAGTCGGCGGGAACACTGAAGCTTTCTTT,CASRVGGNTEAFF
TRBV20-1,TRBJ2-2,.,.,TGCAGTGCTAGAGACTGGGACATAAGGAACACCGGGGAGCTGTTTTTT,CSARDWDIRNTGELFF
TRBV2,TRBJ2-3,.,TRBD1,TGTGCCAGCAGTGTGTACAGGGGGACTGTCACAGATACGCAGTATTTT,CASSVYRGTVTDTQYF
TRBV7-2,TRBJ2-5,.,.,TGTGCCAGCAGCCCGGACAGTCTCCAAGAGACCCAGTACTTC,CASSPDSLQETQYF
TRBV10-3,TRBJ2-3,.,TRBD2,TGTGCCATCAGTGAAAATAGCGGGGACACAGATACGCAGTATTTT,CAISENSGDTDTQYF
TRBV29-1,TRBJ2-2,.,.,TGCAGCGTTGGGGCAGGGGTCACCGGGGAGCTGTTTTTT,CSVGAGVTGELFF